The sequence of this T cell receptor (beta chain) was determined in a study of cytomegalovirus exposure and HLA in healthy donors. Regarding the study as a whole: Accurate HLA-A and HLA-B prediction from TCR beta sequences was reported for most subjects. Reported performance of the classifier showed diagnosis of cytomegalovirus status with high specificity and sensitivity.

Primers included in the PCR were 60 Vbeta and 13 Jbeta primers. Original methodology: Approximately 78 million unique TCR beta chains, 10 million to 13 million of them shared, were counted by a later analysis. Method: immunoSEQ multiplex PCR; TCRdb's copy keeps in-frame clones and lacks some. The V and J calls and the clone size are those of that table, but D and trimming were determined from the DNA. The data show approximately 110,000 clones, over 75% seen once. At least ten counts were recorded for this clone. Antigen unknown. CDR3 size: 16 residues. With 2 bases clipped from V and 4 bases from J, the junction kept 8 bases outside the gene matches. CDR1 is MGHDK, CDR2 SYGVNS, per germline.

The source is a woman aged 40 to 49 in good health and CMV-seropositive. V gene TRBV25-1 combines with J gene TRBJ2-3; 8 nucleotides match TRBD1. The sequenced sample was PBMCs. The CDR3 is CASSEGQGAKADTQYF. The CDR3 nucleotides read TGTGCCAGCAGTGAAGGGCAGGGGGCGAAGGCAGATACGCAGTATTTT.